The rows below give T cell receptor beta chains drawn from one sample of a study of CD8+CD57+ T cells in acquired aplastic anemia. Each CDR3 protein is one row after TCRdb ran MiXCR on the reads. This sample yields about 270,000 distinct CDR3 sequences, of which around three fifths are seen a single time; roughly 8% belongs to the top ten. The sequenced sample was sorted CD4+, CD8+, or CD8+CD57+ T cells (not recorded which) from PBMCs. The source of these receptors is a human donor with severe aplastic anemia or a healthy control (not recorded which). Each CDR3 is given with its conserved first and last residue. The D gene is left open where the match is weak. Clone sizes are given selectively: once, few, many, or a class where the clone is expanded.

>TRBD2|TRBJ2-2|TRBV5-8|many
CASSLVAGGPYGELFF
TGTGCCAGCAGCTTGGTAGCGGGGGGGCCGTACGGGGAGCTGTTTTTT
>TRBD2|TRBJ2-7|TRBV7-6|-
CASSSSGTSTYEQYF
TGTGCCAGCAGCTCCTCCGGGACTAGCACCTACGAGCAGTACTTC
>-|TRBJ1-1|TRBV12-3/TRBV12-4|-
CASSLTIMNTEAFF
TGTGCCAGCAGTCTCACTATAATGAACACTGAAGCTTTCTTT
>-|TRBJ1-4|TRBV7-2|-
CASSSGQVEGKLFF
TGTGCCAGCTCATCCGGGCAGGTGGAGGGAAAACTGTTTTTT
>-|TRBJ2-7|TRBV9|few
CASSVATGTGYEQYF
TGTGCCAGCAGCGTAGCCACAGGGACGGGGTACGAGCAGTACTTC
>TRBD1|TRBJ1-2|TRBV30|-
CAWDEQGNYGHTF
TGTGCCTGGGACGAACAGGGGAACTATGGCCACACCTTC
>TRBD2|TRBJ2-7|TRBV7-3|-
CASSYTGTSGYEQYF
TGTGCCAGCAGCTATACCGGGACTAGCGGTTACGAGCAGTACTTC
>-|TRBJ1-2|TRBV20-1|-
CSAKAGWGYGYTF
TGCAGTGCTAAGGCAGGGTGGGGCTATGGCTACACCTTC
>-|TRBJ2-1|TRBV7-3|-
CASSLEINNEQFF
TGTGCCAGCAGCTTAGAAATTAACAATGAGCAGTTCTTC
>-|TRBJ2-7|TRBV5-6|many
CASSLGQGKAYEQYF
TGTGCCAGCAGCTTGGGGCAGGGTAAGGCCTACGAGCAGTACTTC
>-|TRBJ2-1|TRBV9|many
CASSPDGSYNEQFF
TGTGCCAGCAGCCCCGATGGCTCCTACAATGAGCAGTTCTTC
>TRBD2|TRBJ2-2|TRBV7-2|-
CASSLARLAGELFF
TGTGCCAGCAGCTTAGCGCGACTAGCGGGGGAGCTGTTTTTT
>TRBD1|TRBJ1-6|TRBV7-2|-
CVSSPRSGTGFSYNSPLHF
TGTGTCAGCAGCCCCAGGTCGGGGACAGGGTTTTCCTATAATTCACCCCTCCACTTT
>TRBD1|TRBJ1-1|TRBV10-3|few
CAINDRDTEAFF
TGTGCCATCAACGACAGGGACACTGAAGCTTTCTTT
>TRBD1|TRBJ1-3|TRBV15|many
CATSRDSVDRVGNTIYF
TGTGCCACCAGCAGAGATTCGGTGGACAGGGTTGGAAACACCATATATTTT
>TRBD1|TRBJ1-1|TRBV7-9|few
CASSLGQPWAEAFF
TGTGCCAGCAGCTTGGGACAGCCCTGGGCTGAAGCTTTCTTT
>TRBD2|TRBJ2-1|TRBV5-6|-
CASSLGETSGVYNEQFF
TGTGCCAGCAGCTTAGGGGAGACTAGCGGGGTCTACAATGAGCAGTTCTTC
>-|TRBJ1-1|TRBV6-5|-
CASNGLMNTEAFF
TGTGCCAGCAACGGGCTTATGAACACTGAAGCTTTCTTT
>TRBD1|TRBJ2-2|TRBV9|many
CASSLRQGLNTGELFF
TGTGCCAGCAGCCTGCGACAGGGCCTTAACACCGGGGAGCTGTTTTTT
>-|TRBJ1-5|TRBV2|-
CASMGRGNQPQHF
TGTGCCAGCATGGGGAGGGGCAATCAGCCCCAGCATTTT
>-|TRBJ2-7|TRBV10-3|-
CAISESPLGSAHEQYF
TGTGCCATCAGTGAGTCACCCCTTGGGAGCGCCCACGAGCAGTACTTC
>TRBD1|TRBJ2-3|TRBV5-1|-
CASSFAGTGVPDTQYF
TGCGCCAGCAGCTTTGCCGGGACAGGGGTGCCAGATACGCAGTATTTT
>-|TRBJ1-1|TRBV9|-
CALQGNTEAFF
TGTGCCTTGCAAGGGAACACTGAAGCTTTCTTT